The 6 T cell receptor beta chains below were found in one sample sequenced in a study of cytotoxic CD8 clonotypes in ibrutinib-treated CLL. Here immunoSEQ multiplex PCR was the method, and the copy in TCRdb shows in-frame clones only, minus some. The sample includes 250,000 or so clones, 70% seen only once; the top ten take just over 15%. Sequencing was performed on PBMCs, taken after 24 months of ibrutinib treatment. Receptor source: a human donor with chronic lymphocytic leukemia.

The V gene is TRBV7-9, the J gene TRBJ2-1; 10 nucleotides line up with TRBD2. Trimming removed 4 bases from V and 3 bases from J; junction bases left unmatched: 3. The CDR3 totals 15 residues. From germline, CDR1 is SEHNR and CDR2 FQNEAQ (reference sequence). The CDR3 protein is CASSSSGRGYNEQFF. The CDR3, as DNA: TGTGCCAGCAGCTCTAGCGGGAGAGGCTACAATGAGCAGTTCTTC.

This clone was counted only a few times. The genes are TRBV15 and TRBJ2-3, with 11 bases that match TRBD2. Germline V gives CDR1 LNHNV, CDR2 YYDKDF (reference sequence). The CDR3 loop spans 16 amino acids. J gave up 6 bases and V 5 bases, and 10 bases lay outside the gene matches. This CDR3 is CATSASSGRTVDTQYF. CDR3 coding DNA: TGTGCCACCAGCGCATCTAGCGGGAGGACGGTGGATACGCAGTATTTT.

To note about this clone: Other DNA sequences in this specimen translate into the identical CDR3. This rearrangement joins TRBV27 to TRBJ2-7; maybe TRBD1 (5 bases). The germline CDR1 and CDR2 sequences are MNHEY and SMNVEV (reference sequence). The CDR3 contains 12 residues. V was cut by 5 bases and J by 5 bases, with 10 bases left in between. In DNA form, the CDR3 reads TGTGCCAGCAGTCCGCAGGGAAACGAGCAGTACTTC. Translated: CASSPQGNEQYF.

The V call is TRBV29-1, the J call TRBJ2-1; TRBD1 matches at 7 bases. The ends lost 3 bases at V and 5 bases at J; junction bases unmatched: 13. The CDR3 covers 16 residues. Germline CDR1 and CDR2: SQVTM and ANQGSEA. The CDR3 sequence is CSVDPDRGQAHNEQFF. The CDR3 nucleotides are TGCAGCGTTGATCCAGACAGAGGACAGGCTCACAATGAGCAGTTCTTC.

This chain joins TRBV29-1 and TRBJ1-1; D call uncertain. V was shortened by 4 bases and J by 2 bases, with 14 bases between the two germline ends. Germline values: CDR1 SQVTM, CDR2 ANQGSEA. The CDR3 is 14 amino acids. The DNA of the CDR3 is TGCAGCGTTGGAAGGGAAGAGGGCAACACTGAAGCTTTCTTT. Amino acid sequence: CSVGREEGNTEAFF.

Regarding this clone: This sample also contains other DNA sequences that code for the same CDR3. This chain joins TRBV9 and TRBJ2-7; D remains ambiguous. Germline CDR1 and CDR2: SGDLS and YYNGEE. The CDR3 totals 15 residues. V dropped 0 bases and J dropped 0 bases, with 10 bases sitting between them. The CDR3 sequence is CASSVEAGSSYEQYF. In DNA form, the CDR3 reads TGTGCCAGCAGCGTAGAGGCAGGCAGCTCCTACGAGCAGTACTTC. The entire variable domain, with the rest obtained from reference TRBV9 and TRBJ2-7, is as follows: DSGVTQTPKHLITATGQRVTLRCSPRSGDLSVYWYQQSLDQGLQFLIQYYNGEERAKGNILERFSAQQFPDLHSELNLSSLELGDSALYFCASSVEAGSSYEQYFGPGTRLTVT.